The 3 T cell receptor beta chains reported below all come from one sample, sequenced in a study of blood T cell repertoires in COVID-19. Measured with immunoSEQ multiplex PCR; TCRdb has only the in-frame clones, and not every one. Among about 120,000 clones listed, around 80% were seen once. Source material: peripheral blood. These receptors were collected from a man aged 70-80 years with active or convalescent COVID-19.

The gene calls are TRBV7-9 and TRBJ2-5; 7 bases fit TRBD2. V lost 6 bases and J lost 5; bases outside the gene matches: 3. Germline values: CDR1 SEHNR, CDR2 FQNEAQ (reference sequence). The CDR3 has 12 amino acids. The CDR3 DNA follows: TGTGCCAGCAGGACTAGCAGCGAGACCCAGTACTTC. This encodes CASRTSSETQYF.

This chain uses TRBV28 with TRBJ1-1, with 8 bases lining up with TRBD1. CDR3 size: 15 residues. J gave up 4 bases and V 6 bases, and 10 bases lay outside the gene matches. Germline CDR1 reads MDHEN; CDR2 reads SYDVKM. This CDR3 is CASRRQGIRGTEAFF. CDR3 coding DNA: TGTGCCAGCAGGCGACAGGGGATTCGGGGCACTGAAGCTTTCTTT. The full variable domain, in which reference TRBV28 and TRBJ1-1 provide the parts outside the CDR3, is DVKVTQSSRYLVKRTGEKVFLECVQDMDHENMFWYRQDPGLGLRLIYFSYDVKMKEKGDIPEGYSVSREKKERFSLILESASTNQTSMYLCASRRQGIRGTEAFFGQGTRLTVV.

The CDR3 sequence is CASSPRGQGNYEQYF. The DNA of the CDR3 is TGTGCCAGCTCACCAAGGGGACAGGGAAACTACGAGCAGTACTTC. The rearrangement joins TRBV18 to TRBJ2-7, with 9 bases matching TRBD1. This CDR3 contains 15 residues. V lost 2 bases, J lost 3 bases, and 5 bases stayed unmatched. Germline V lookup: CDR1 KGHSH, CDR2 LQKENI.